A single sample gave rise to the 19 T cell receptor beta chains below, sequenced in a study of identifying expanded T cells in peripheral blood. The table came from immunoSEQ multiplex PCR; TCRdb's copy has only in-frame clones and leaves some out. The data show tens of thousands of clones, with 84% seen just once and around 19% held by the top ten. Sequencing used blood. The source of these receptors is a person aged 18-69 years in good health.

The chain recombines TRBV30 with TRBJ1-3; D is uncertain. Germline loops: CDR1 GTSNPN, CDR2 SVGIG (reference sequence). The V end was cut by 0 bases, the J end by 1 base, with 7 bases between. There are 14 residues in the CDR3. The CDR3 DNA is TGTGCCTGGAGTGTCGGGGAGTCTGGAAACACCATATATTTT. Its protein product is CAWSVGESGNTIYF.

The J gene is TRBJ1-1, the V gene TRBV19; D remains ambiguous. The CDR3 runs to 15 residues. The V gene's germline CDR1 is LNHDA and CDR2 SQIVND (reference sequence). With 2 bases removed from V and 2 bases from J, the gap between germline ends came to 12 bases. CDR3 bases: TGTGCCAGTAGTATACTGGGAAAGGGTAACACTGAAGCTTTCTTT. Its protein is CASSILGKGNTEAFF.

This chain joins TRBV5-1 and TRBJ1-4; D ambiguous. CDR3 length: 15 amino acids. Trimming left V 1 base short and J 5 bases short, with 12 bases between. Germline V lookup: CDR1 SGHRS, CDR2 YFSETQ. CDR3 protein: CASSLNTAKNEKLFF. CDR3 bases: TGCGCCAGCAGCTTGAACACGGCCAAAAATGAAAAACTGTTTTTT.

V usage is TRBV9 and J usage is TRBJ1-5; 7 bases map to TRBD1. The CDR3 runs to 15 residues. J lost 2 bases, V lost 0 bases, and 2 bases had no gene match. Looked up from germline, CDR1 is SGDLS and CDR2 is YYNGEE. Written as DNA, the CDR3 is TGTGCCAGCAGCGTAGCCGGGACAGGCAATCAGCCCCAGCATTTT. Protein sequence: CASSVAGTGNQPQHF.

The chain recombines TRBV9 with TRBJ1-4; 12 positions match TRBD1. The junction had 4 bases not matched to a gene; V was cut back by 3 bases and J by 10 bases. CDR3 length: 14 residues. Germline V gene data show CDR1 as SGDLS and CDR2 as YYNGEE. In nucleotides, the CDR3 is TGTGCCAGCAGCGGCGGGACAGGGGGCGGAAAACTGTTTTTT. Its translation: CASSGGTGGGKLFF.

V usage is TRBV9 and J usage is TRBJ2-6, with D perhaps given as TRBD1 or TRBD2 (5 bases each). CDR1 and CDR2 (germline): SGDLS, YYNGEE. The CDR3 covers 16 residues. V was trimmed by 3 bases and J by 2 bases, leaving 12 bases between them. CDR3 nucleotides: TGTGCCAGCAGCGCCAGACGGGGCACTGGGGCCAACGTCCTGACTTTC. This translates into CASSARRGTGANVLTF.

CDR3 coding DNA: TGTGCCAGCAGCCGTGGGACTTTCACAGATACGCAGTATTTT. Amino acids: CASSRGTFTDTQYF. V gene TRBV7-2 combines with J gene TRBJ2-3, with a tentative D call TRBD2 (6 bases). CDR3 length: 14 amino acids. The V gene's germline CDR1 is SGHTA and CDR2 FQGNSA. Between the trimmed V and J ends, which lost 5 bases and 2 bases, there was a span of 11 bases.

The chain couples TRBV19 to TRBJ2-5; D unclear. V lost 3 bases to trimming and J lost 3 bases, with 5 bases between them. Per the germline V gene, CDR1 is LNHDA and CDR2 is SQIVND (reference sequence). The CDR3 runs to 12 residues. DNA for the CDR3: TGTGCCAGTAGTATCGGAGAAGAGACCCAGTACTTC. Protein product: CASSIGEETQYF.

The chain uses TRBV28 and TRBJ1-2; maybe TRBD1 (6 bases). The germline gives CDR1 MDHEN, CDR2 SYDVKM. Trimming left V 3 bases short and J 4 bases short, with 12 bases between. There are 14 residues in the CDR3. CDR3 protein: CASSLLGQTYGYTF. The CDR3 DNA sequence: TGTGCCAGCAGTTTGTTAGGACAGACCTATGGCTACACCTTC.

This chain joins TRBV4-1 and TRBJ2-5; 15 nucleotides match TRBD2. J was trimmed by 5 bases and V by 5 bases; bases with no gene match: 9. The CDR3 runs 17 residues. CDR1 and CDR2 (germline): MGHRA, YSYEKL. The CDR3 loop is CASSSPGLAGGGETQYF. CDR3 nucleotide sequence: TGCGCCAGCAGCTCGCCGGGACTAGCGGGAGGAGGGGAGACCCAGTACTTC.

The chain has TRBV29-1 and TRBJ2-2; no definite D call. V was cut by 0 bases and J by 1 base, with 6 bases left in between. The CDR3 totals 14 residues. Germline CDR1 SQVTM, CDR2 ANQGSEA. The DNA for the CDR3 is TGCAGCGTTGAAGATGACCAGAACACCGGGGAGCTGTTTTTT. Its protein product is CSVEDDQNTGELFF.

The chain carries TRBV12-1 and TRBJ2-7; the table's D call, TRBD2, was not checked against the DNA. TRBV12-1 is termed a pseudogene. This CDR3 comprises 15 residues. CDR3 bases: TGTGCCAGCAGCACTATTGAAGGTCTTACCTACGAGCAGTACTTC. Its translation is CASSTIEGLTYEQYF.

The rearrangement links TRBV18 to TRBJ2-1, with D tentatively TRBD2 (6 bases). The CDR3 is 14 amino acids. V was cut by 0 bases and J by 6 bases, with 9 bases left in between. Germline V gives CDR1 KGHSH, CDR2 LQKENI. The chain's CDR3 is CASSPPLGGNEQFF. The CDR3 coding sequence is TGTGCCAGCTCACCACCGTTGGGGGGCAATGAGCAGTTCTTC. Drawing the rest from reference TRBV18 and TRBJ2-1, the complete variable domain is NAGVMQNPRHLVRRRGQEARLRCSPMKGHSHVYWYRQLPEEGLKFMVYLQKENIIDESGMPKERFSAEFPKEGPSILRIQQVVRGDSAAYFCASSPPLGGNEQFFGPGTRLTVL.

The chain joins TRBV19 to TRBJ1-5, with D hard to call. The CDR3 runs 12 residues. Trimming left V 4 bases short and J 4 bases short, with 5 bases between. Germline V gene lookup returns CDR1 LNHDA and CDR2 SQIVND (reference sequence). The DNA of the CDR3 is TGTGCCAGTAGTACCCCAAATCAGCCCCAGCATTTT. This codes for CASSTPNQPQHF. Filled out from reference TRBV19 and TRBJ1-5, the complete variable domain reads DGGITQSPKYLFRKEGQNVTLSCEQNLNHDAMYWYRQDPGQGLRLIYYSQIVNDFQKGDIAEGYSVSREKKESFPLTVTSAQKNPTAFYLCASSTPNQPQHFGDGTRLSIL.

The CDR3 bases are TGTGCCAGCAGAGTCGACTTGGCCAACGTCCTGACTTTC. This translates into CASRVDLANVLTF. The genes are TRBV6-1 and TRBJ2-6; D gene uncertain. Germline-derived CDR1 and CDR2 are MNHNS and SASEGT. V gave up 6 bases and J gave up 6 bases, with 9 bases separating them. The CDR3 is 13 amino acids.

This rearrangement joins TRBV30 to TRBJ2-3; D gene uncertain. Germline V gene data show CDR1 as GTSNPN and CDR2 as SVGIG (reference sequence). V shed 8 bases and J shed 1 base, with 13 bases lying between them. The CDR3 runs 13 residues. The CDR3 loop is CAHVKRGTDTQYF. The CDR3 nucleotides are TGTGCCCATGTAAAAAGAGGCACAGATACGCAGTATTTT.

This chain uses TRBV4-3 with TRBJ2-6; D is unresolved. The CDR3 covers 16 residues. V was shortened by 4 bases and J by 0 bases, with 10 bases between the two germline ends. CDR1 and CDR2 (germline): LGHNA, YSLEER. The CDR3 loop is CASSPRVFSGANVLTF. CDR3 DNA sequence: TGCGCCAGCAGCCCCCGGGTTTTCTCTGGGGCCAACGTCCTGACTTTC.

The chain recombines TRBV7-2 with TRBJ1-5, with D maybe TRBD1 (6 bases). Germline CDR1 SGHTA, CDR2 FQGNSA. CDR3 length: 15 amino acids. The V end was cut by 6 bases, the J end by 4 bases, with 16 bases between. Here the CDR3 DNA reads TGTGCCAGCAGTTTGACCACAGGGCTGAATCAGCCCCAGCATTTT. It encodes CASSLTTGLNQPQHF.

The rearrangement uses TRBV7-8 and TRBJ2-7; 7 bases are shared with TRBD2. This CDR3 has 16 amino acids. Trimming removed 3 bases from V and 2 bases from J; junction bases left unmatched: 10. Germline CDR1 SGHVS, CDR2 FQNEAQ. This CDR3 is CASSFGRASGPYEQYF. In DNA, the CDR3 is TGTGCCAGCAGCTTCGGGCGGGCTAGCGGACCCTACGAGCAGTACTTC.